This TCR beta chain was observed in a study of T cell repertoires in cytomegalovirus infection. Findings of the study overall: Summed frequency of shared TCR beta families picked out CMV carriers who also had the relevant HLA. The study found HLA-C-restricted CMV-specific TCR beta clonotypes dominating the ex vivo response.

TCRdb itself ran the reads through MiXCR, one entry per CDR3 protein. The repertoire holds around 39,000 distinct CDR3 sequences, with about 54% as singletons. Trimming cost V 7 bases and J 7 bases; bases outside gene matches: 7. This CDR3 has 13 residues. Germline CDR1 reads MNHNY; CDR2 reads SVGAGI (reference sequence). To note about this clonotype: Its target is unknown.

The chain has TRBV6-6 and TRBJ1-2, with 9 bases identical to TRBD1. The receptor was derived from a human donor in good health (CMV status not recorded). Some clones in this sample may be carry-over from other donors' samples. Specimen: CD8+ T cells from cultured PBMCs, collected from culture after CMV antigen stimulation. CDR3 loop: CASTQRDRVGYTF. The CDR3 DNA is TGTGCCAGCACCCAACGGGACAGGGTTGGCTACACCTTC.